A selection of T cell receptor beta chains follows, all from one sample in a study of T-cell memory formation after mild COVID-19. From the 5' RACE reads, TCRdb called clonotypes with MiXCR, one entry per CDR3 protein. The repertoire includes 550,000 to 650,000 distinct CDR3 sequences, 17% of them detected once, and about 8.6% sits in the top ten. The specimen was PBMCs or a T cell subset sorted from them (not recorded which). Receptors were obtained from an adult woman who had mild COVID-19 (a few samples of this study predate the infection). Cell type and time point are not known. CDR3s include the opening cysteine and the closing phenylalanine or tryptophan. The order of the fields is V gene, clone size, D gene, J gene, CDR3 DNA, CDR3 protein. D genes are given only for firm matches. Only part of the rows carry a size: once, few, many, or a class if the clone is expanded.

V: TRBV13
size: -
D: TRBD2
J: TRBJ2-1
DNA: TGTGCCAGCAGCCAGGGACTAGCGGGAATCAATGAGCAGTTCTTC
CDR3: CASSQGLAGINEQFF

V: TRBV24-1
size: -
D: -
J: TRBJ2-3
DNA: TGTGCCACCAGTGGGCAGCTTAATGGTTTCTTTTGGGATACGCAGTATTTT
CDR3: CATSGQLNGFFWDTQYF

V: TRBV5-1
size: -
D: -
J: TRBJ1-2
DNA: TGCGCCAGCAGCTTGTCCCCCGGGTTACACAATGGCTACACCTTC
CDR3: CASSLSPGLHNGYTF

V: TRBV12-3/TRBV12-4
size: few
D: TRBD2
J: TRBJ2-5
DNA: TGTGCCAGCAGTTTTTTTAGCGGGAGAGAAGGGACCCAGTACTTC
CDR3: CASSFFSGREGTQYF

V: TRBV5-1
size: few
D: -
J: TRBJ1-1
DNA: TGCGCCAGCAGCTTGATTCCGGGGGGCACTGAAGCTTTCTTT
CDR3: CASSLIPGGTEAFF

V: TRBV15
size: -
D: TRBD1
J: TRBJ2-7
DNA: TGTGCCACCAGCAGAGAAAACAGGGGCGAGCAGTACTTC
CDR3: CATSRENRGEQYF

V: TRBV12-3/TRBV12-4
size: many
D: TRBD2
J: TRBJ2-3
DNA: TGTGCCAGCAGCGAACTAGCGGGGGTAGATACGCAGTATTTT
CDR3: CASSELAGVDTQYF

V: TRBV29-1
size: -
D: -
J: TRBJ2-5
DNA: TGCAGCGTTGGGTCGTCAGAGACCCAGTACTTC
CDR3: CSVGSSETQYF

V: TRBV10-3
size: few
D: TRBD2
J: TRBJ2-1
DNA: TGTGCCATCAGTGAGTCGTGGCTAGCGGGGGGGAATGAGCAGTTCTTC
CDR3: CAISESWLAGGNEQFF

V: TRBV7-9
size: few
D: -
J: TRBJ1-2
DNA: TGTGCCAGCAGCTTTTCCGTAGGGCAAATCTATGGCTACACCTTC
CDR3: CASSFSVGQIYGYTF

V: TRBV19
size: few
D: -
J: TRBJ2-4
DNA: TGTGCCAGTGAGTCCCGGGGGAACATTCAGTACTTC
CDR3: CASESRGNIQYF

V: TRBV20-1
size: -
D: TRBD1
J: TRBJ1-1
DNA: TGCAGTGCTAGAACAGGGGCGGTGGGCACTGAAGCTTTCTTT
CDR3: CSARTGAVGTEAFF

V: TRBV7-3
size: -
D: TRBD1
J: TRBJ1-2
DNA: TGTGCCAGCAGCCTACCAGGACAGGCTGGCTACACCTTC
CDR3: CASSLPGQAGYTF

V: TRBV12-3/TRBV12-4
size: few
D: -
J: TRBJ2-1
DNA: TGTGCCAGCAGTTTATGGAGCAATGAGCAGTTCTTC
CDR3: CASSLWSNEQFF

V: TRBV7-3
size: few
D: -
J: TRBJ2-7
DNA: TGTGCCAGCAGTATCGACGGATACGAGCAGTACTTC
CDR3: CASSIDGYEQYF

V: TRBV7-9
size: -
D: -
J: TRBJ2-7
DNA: TGTGCCAGCAGCTTGAATCGTCTAGCACTTTACGAGCAGTACTTC
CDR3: CASSLNRLALYEQYF

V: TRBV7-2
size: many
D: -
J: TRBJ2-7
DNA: TGTGCCAGCAGCCTGTCGACAGGTGGAGTCCTCGAGCAGTACTTC
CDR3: CASSLSTGGVLEQYF

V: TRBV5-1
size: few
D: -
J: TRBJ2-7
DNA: TGCGCCAGCAGCTTGAGGGATGCTAGCTACGAGCAGTACTTC
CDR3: CASSLRDASYEQYF

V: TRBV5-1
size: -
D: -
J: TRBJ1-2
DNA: TGCGCCAGCAGCTTGGAGCTCGGAGATTCTGGCTACACCTTC
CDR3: CASSLELGDSGYTF

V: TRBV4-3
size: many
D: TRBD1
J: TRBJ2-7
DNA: TGCGCCAGCAGATACTCCGGGACAGGGGAATCCTACGAGCAGTACTTC
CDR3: CASRYSGTGESYEQYF

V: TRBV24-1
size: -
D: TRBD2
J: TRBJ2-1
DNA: TGTGCCACCAGTGATTTGCATCGGAGCCCCATCGGAGCGGGAGGGTACAATGAGCAGTTCTTC
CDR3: CATSDLHRSPIGAGGYNEQFF

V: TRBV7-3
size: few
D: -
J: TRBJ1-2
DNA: TGTGCCAGCAGCTCCTGGGGGGATCCCCCAGGAGGCTACACCTTC
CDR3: CASSSWGDPPGGYTF

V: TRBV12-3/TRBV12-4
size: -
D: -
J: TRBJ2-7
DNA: TGTGCCAGCAGTTTGCCTACACCTAACTACGAGCAGTACTTC
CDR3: CASSLPTPNYEQYF

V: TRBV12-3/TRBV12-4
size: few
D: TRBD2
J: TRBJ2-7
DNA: TGTGCCAGCAGTTTAAGGAGCGGGGCCTCCTACGAGCAGTACTTC
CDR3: CASSLRSGASYEQYF

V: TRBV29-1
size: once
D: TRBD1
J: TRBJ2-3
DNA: TGCAGCGTTGAAGTGGACAGGGGAGATACGCAGTATTTT
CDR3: CSVEVDRGDTQYF

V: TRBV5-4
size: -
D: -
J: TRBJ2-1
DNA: TGTGCCAGCAGCTCGAACAGAGGTCTTGGCAATGAGCAGTTCTTC
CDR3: CASSSNRGLGNEQFF